The TCR beta chain under discussion was sequenced for a study of tumor and adjacent non-tumor tissue in lung cancer. At the level of the study: There were roughly 11 adenocarcinoma, a couple of squamous cell carcinoma and 1 small cell lung cancer cases. On average, productive TCRbeta reads reached about 4.17 million per sample. General observations from the study: Tumor tissue had significantly higher TCR diversity than normal lung.

V was clipped by 7 bases and J by 2 bases, with 14 bases between them. Per germline, CDR1 SGHAT and CDR2 FQDESV (reference sequence). This CDR3 is 14 amino acids long. This sample's RNA came from whole unsorted tissue. More than 3 cm separated this lung sample from the edge of the tumor. Chemotherapy-naive patients with new lung cancer underwent thoracic surgery in China, August–late 2014. Note on this clonotype: As yet, its antigen is unknown.

Three rounds of nested PCR, following a modified ARM-PCR protocol, produced the TCRbeta library. TCRdb redid the calling of the multiplex PCR reads with MiXCR, one entry per CDR3 protein. The sample has tens of thousands of distinct CDR3 sequences; around two thirds are singletons. The clonotype comes from a man in his sixties or seventies with non-small cell lung cancer. The chain uses TRBV11-1 and TRBJ2-5; D remains ambiguous. The sequenced sample was distant non-tumor lung tissue. CDR3 amino acids: CASTSCDPQETQYF. The CDR3 DNA is TGTGCCAGCACCTCGTGTGATCCACAAGAGACCCAGTACTTC.